The T cell receptor beta chain under discussion was sequenced for a study of blood T cell repertoires in COVID-19. This clone was detected only once. As processed by the authors: From reference gene primer amplification, estimates of nucleated cell counts were derived. TCRdb keeps only in-frame clones here, not all; method: immunoSEQ multiplex PCR. V, J and clone size derive from that table, while D and trimming were established from the DNA sequence. The sample holds around 50,000 clones, about 92% seen once. The CDR3 has 16 amino acids. With V trimmed by 7 bases and J by 4 bases, 14 bases remained unmatched. CDR1 is SGHDT, CDR2 YYEEEE, per germline.

The sequence derives from a human donor in a cohort sampled during active COVID-19. The sample consisted of peripheral blood. The chain couples TRBV5-6 to TRBJ2-3, with 8 bases matching TRBD2. The CDR3 bases are TGTGCCAGCGGGACTAGTCGCGTTGGTCTCGCAGATACGCAGTATTTT. Amino acid sequence: CASGTSRVGLADTQYF.